This TCR beta chain was found in a study of blood T cell repertoires in COVID-19. Researchers sorted participants into cohorts using their self-reported clinical history. As handled by the study authors: Quantification of nucleated cells was approximated via reference gene primer amplification. The protocol was immunoSEQ multiplex PCR, while the TCRdb copy is restricted to in-frame clones and leaves out a portion. V and J calls and clone size are as listed in that table; D and trimming were resolved from the DNA. This sample has about 220,000 clones, with 88% found just once. Per the germline V gene, CDR1 is LGHNA and CDR2 is YSLEER. V lost 1 base to trimming and J lost 2 bases; unmatched junction nucleotides: 9. This CDR3 is 18 amino acids long.

The TCR was taken from a woman in her 30s who had recovered from COVID-19. The sequencing input was PBMCs or T cells enriched from blood (not recorded which). This rearrangement joins TRBV4-3 to TRBJ2-5; TRBD2 aligns across 11 bases. CDR3 DNA sequence: TGCGCCAGCAGCCAAGCGTTTACTAGCGGGGGTGGACAAGAGACCCAGTACTTC. This gives the protein CASSQAFTSGGGQETQYF.